This T cell receptor (beta chain) was found in a study of control samples from healthy donors and cancer patients. This table comes from immunoSEQ multiplex PCR, and its TCRdb copy is limited to in-frame clones, with some not included. The table records just over 150,000 clones, over 85% of them present only once. Trimming pared 5 bases from V and 4 bases from J, leaving 17 bases between. Germline CDR1 reads LNHDA; CDR2 reads SQIVND (reference sequence). This CDR3 comprises 15 residues. Sequenced sample: blood. The rearrangement uses TRBV19 and TRBJ1-2; D is undetermined. The origin of this receptor is a middle-aged woman in good health. The CDR3 region is CASSEENRSPYGYTF. In DNA, the CDR3 is TGTGCCAGTAGTGAGGAAAACCGGTCCCCCTATGGCTACACCTTC.